This T cell receptor beta chain is from a study of blood T cell repertoires in COVID-19. At the level of the study: T cells, B-cell-depleted T cells, or PBMCs supplied cDNA or gDNA.

Recruits, aged about 18 to 90 years, lived in approximately 26 US areas. Participant-given clinical history determined each cohort assignment. Germline assignment: CDR1 SEHNR and CDR2 FQNEAQ (reference sequence). There are 13 residues in the CDR3. V gave up 4 bases and J gave up 11 bases, with 12 bases separating them. Per the original data handling: Nucleated cell number was recorded as an estimate derived from reference gene primer amplification. Sequencing used immunoSEQ multiplex PCR; TCRdb keeps in-frame clones, though not all of them. The DNA was the basis for D and trimming; V, J and clone size are from that table. The sample lists 200,000 to 250,000 clones, approximately 80% seen once, with approximately 1.8% in the top ten.

The receptor was isolated from a man aged 55 to 70 who had recovered from COVID-19. What was sequenced was PBMCs or T cells enriched from blood (not recorded which). V and J are TRBV7-9 and TRBJ1-6; a weak D match, TRBD1 (6 bases). The CDR3 loop is CASSSNQGTPLHF. The CDR3 nucleotides are TGTGCCAGCAGCTCTAACCAGGGGACACCCCTCCACTTT.